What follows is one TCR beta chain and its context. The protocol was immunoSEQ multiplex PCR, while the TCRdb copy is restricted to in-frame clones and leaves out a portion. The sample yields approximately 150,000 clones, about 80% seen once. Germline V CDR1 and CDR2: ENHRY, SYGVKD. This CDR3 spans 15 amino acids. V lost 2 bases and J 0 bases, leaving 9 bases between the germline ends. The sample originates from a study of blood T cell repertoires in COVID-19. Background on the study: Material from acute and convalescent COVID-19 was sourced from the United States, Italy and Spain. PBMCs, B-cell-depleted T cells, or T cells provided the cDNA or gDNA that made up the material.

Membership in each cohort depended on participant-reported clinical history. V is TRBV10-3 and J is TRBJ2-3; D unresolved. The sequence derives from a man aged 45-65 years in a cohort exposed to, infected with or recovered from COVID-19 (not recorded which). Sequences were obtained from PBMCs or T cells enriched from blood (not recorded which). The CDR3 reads CAISEKATSTDTQYF. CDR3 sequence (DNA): TGTGCCATCAGTGAGAAGGCGACTAGCACAGATACGCAGTATTTT.